The 26 T cell receptor beta chains presented below share a single source sample, sequenced in a study of blood T cell repertoires in COVID-19. Repertoires were generated with immunoSEQ multiplex PCR, while TCRdb's copy carries only in-frame clones and drops some. The data contain approximately 170,000 clones, 88% of them singletons. The specimen was peripheral blood. Source of these receptors: a middle-aged man who had recovered from COVID-19.

The chain links TRBV12-5 to TRBJ2-3; D might be TRBD2 (7 bases). The V gene's germline CDR1 is LGHNT and CDR2 FRNRAP. The CDR3 loop spans 15 amino acids. Trimming took off 6 bases at V and 8 bases at J, with 21 bases between the two ends. The CDR3 coding sequence is TGTGCTAGTGGCCCGGAGGGGGGGGCTCGGGGTACGCAGTATTTT. Translated: CASGPEGGARGTQYF.

V is TRBV7-2 and J is TRBJ1-5; TRBD1 agrees at 7 bases. Germline V gene lookup returns CDR1 SGHTA and CDR2 FQGNSA. Losses at the gene ends were 5 bases for V and 2 bases for J; bases not matched to a gene: 6. This CDR3 is built from 15 residues. CDR3 DNA: TGTGCCAGCAGCACAAGACAGGGAGGCAATCAGCCCCAGCATTTT. It is translated as CASSTRQGGNQPQHF.

The chain carries TRBV5-4 and TRBJ2-2; the match to TRBD1 covers 12 bases. V trimming: 2 bases; J trimming: 7 bases; junction bases outside the gene matches: 6. This CDR3 spans 16 amino acids. Looked up from germline, CDR1 is SGHNT and CDR2 is YYREEE (reference sequence). The CDR3 nucleotides read TGTGCCAGCAGCTTACCGGGACAGGGGGCCGGCGGGGAGCTGTTTTTT. Amino acids: CASSLPGQGAGGELFF.

The V call is TRBV5-5, the J call TRBJ1-6, with D tentatively TRBD1 (6 bases). Between the trimmed V and J ends, which lost 4 bases and 7 bases, there was a span of 24 bases. The CDR3 is made up of 18 amino acids. From germline, CDR1 is SGHKS and CDR2 YYEKEE (reference sequence). CDR3 residues: CASSLIPDGGASNSPLHF. In nucleotides, the CDR3 is TGTGCCAGCAGCCTCATTCCTGATGGGGGCGCATCAAATTCACCCCTCCACTTT.

V gene TRBV6-5 combines with J gene TRBJ2-7, with 7 positions matching TRBD1. The ends lost 7 bases at V and 5 bases at J; junction bases unmatched: 11. The CDR3 extends over 14 amino acids. Looked up from germline, CDR1 is MNHEY and CDR2 is SVGAGI. The CDR3: CASTPGQSVNEQYF. CDR3 DNA sequence: TGTGCCAGCACTCCGGGACAGTCCGTTAACGAGCAGTACTTC.

CDR3 sequence (DNA): TGTGCCAGCAGTCGATGGGAGAGCATATACGAGCAGTACTTC. Its protein is CASSRWESIYEQYF. V usage is TRBV7-2 and J usage is TRBJ2-7; D possibly corresponds to TRBD2 (5 bases). Trimming removed 6 bases from V and 4 bases from J, with 16 bases in between. Germline loops: CDR1 SGHTA, CDR2 FQGNSA. The CDR3 is 14 residues long.

V usage is TRBV29-1 and J usage is TRBJ2-7; TRBD1 matches at 9 bases. The CDR3 spans 14 residues. The germline gives CDR1 SQVTM, CDR2 ANQGSEA. V was clipped by 4 bases and J by 5 bases; unmatched bases: 9. The CDR3 protein is CSVVTGQGSNEQYF. CDR3 coding DNA: TGCAGCGTTGTGACGGGACAGGGTTCAAACGAGCAGTACTTC.

J is TRBJ2-4 and V is TRBV19, with 8 bases fitting TRBD1. From germline, CDR1 is LNHDA and CDR2 SQIVND (reference sequence). The CDR3 consists of 16 residues. The J segment lost 0 bases and the V segment lost 4 bases, leaving 5 bases of the junction unmatched. This CDR3 is CASSTDRDLAKNIQYF. CDR3 nucleotide sequence: TGTGCCAGTAGTACGGACAGGGATTTAGCCAAAAACATTCAGTACTTC.

CDR3 residues: CASSRDELQGMWTEAFF. CDR3 in DNA: TGTGCCAGCAGCCGCGATGAGTTACAGGGGATGTGGACTGAAGCTTTCTTT. This chain joins TRBV7-2 and TRBJ1-1, with 7 nucleotides matching TRBD1. J gave up 5 bases and V 5 bases, and 17 bases lay outside the gene matches. Germline lookup yields CDR1 SGHTA and CDR2 FQGNSA. The CDR3 sequence is 17 residues long. Variable domain in full (rest from reference TRBV7-2 and TRBJ1-1): GAGVSQSPSNKVTEKGKDVELRCDPISGHTALYWYRQSLGQGLEFLIYFQGNSAPDKSGLPSDRFSAERTGGSVSTLTIQRTQQEDSAVYLCASSRDELQGMWTEAFFGQGTRLTVV.

In DNA form, the CDR3 reads TGTGCCAGCAGTGAAGTTTTCGGGGGGGCCTACGAGCAGTACTTC. It translates to CASSEVFGGAYEQYF. The gene calls are TRBV6-1 and TRBJ2-7, with 8 bases aligning to TRBD2. The CDR3 has 15 amino acids. Looked up from germline, CDR1 is MNHNS and CDR2 is SASEGT. Trimming cost V 1 base and J 2 bases; bases outside gene matches: 4.

The gene calls are TRBV6-2 or TRBV6-3 and TRBJ2-1; 9 positions agree with TRBD2. V was pared by 2 bases and J by 9 bases, with 5 bases of the junction left unmatched. Germline V gene data show CDR1 as MNHEY and CDR2 as SVGEGT. The CDR3 totals 14 residues. The DNA of the CDR3 is TGTGCCAGCAGTTACACACTAGCGGGCAGTGAGCAGTTCTTC. Protein: CASSYTLAGSEQFF.

The gene calls are TRBV14 and TRBJ1-2; 9 bases align to TRBD1. This CDR3 has 15 residues. Germline CDR1 and CDR2: SGHDN and FVKESK. The V gene end was trimmed by 4 bases and the J gene end by 4 bases; junction bases not matched to a gene: 7. Here the CDR3 reads CASSRAGTGSYGYTF. CDR3 sequence (DNA): TGTGCCAGCAGCCGGGCGGGGACAGGGAGCTATGGCTACACCTTC.

This clone was counted only a few times. J is TRBJ1-4 and V is TRBV2, with TRBD1 as a possible D gene (5 bases). This CDR3 comprises 13 residues. Germline V lookup: CDR1 SNHLY, CDR2 FYNNEI. The V end lost 2 bases, the J end lost 8 bases, and 9 bases lay between the germline ends. The CDR3 region has the DNA TGTGCCAGCAGTGAAAGGGGAGGGGAAAAACTGTTTTTT. Amino acid sequence: CASSERGGEKLFF. Looking up the rest from reference TRBV2 and TRBJ1-4 gives the full variable domain: EPEVTQTPSHQVTQMGQEVILRCVPISNHLYFYWYRQILGQKVEFLVSFYNNEISEKSEIFDDQFSVERPDGSNFTLKIRSTKLEDSAMYFCASSERGGEKLFFGSGTQLSVL.

This sequence joins TRBV7-8 and TRBJ2-2, with TRBD2 matching over 12 bases. The junction had 16 bases not matched to a gene; V was cut back by 2 bases and J by 6 bases. Germline CDR1 is SGHVS and CDR2 is FQNEAQ. The CDR3 has 20 residues. The CDR3 bases are TGTGCCAGCAGCTTACGAAGTTGGACTAGCGGGACTAGTATGGCCGGGGAGCTGTTTTTT. Translated, it gives CASSLRSWTSGTSMAGELFF.

The rearrangement links TRBV27 to TRBJ2-7, with 11 bases matching TRBD2. The V gene end was trimmed by 5 bases and the J gene end by 0 bases; junction bases not matched to a gene: 6. CDR3 length equals 16 residues. Germline CDR1 is MNHEY and CDR2 is SMNVEV (reference sequence). The CDR3 DNA reads TGTGCCAGCAGTGTAGAGGGACTAGCGGACTCCTACGAGCAGTACTTC. This sequence encodes CASSVEGLADSYEQYF.

The chain links TRBV6-6 to TRBJ1-1; no clear D gene. V was clipped by 4 bases and J by 0 bases, with 12 bases between them. The length of the CDR3 is 15 residues. Germline V gives CDR1 MNHNY, CDR2 SVGAGI (reference sequence). CDR3 in DNA: TGTGCCAGCAGTTCTGCCACGGTTTTGAACACTGAAGCTTTCTTT. Protein: CASSSATVLNTEAFF.

This rearrangement joins TRBV5-1 to TRBJ2-7; 9 bases map to TRBD1. CDR3 length: 14 residues. Germline lookup yields CDR1 SGHRS and CDR2 YFSETQ. Germline trimming cut 4 bases from V and 7 bases from J; bases unmatched to any gene: 9. The CDR3 reads CASSIRGQGREQYF. The CDR3 DNA reads as TGCGCCAGCAGCATCCGGGGACAGGGAAGGGAGCAGTACTTC.

The V call is TRBV12-3 or TRBV12-4, the J call TRBJ2-7; 7 bases align to TRBD2. The CDR3 length is 13 residues. V was pared by 1 base and J by 3 bases, with 0 bases of the junction left unmatched. CDR3 region: CASSLGGGYEQYF. The CDR3 DNA follows: TGTGCCAGCAGTTTAGGGGGGGGCTACGAGCAGTACTTC.

This clone was counted a single time. The chain recombines TRBV6-5 with TRBJ2-5; possible D gene TRBD2, 5 bases. The germline CDR1 and CDR2 sequences are MNHEY and SVGAGI. CDR3 size: 16 residues. The germline V and J ends were trimmed by 0 bases and 5 bases, with 16 bases remaining between them. The CDR3 DNA sequence: TGTGCCAGCAGTTACTCGGAGGTATCCCGGCGGGAGACCCAGTACTTC. Its translation: CASSYSEVSRRETQYF.

This clone turned up a few times. The genes are TRBV7-2 and TRBJ1-2; a weak D match, TRBD1 (5 bases). CDR1 SGHTA and CDR2 FQGNSA come from the germline V gene. The CDR3 spans 15 residues. Trimming removed 3 bases at V and 1 base at J, with 12 bases between. Written as DNA, the CDR3 is TGTGCCAGCAGCTTGGGGCTCGGTAATAACTATGGCTACACCTTC. Amino acids: CASSLGLGNNYGYTF.

The chain couples TRBV7-2 to TRBJ2-5, with a weak D call TRBD2 (9 bases). V lost 6 bases and J 4 bases, leaving 27 bases between the germline ends. Per the germline V gene, CDR1 is SGHTA and CDR2 is FQGNSA. The CDR3 loop spans 18 amino acids. For the CDR3, the DNA is TGTGCCAGCAGTCTGACAGGGGCTAGCGGGATAATCGTAGAGACCCAGTACTTC. Its translation is CASSLTGASGIIVETQYF.

The chain employs TRBV9 and TRBJ2-7; 10 nucleotides line up with TRBD1. Looked up from germline, CDR1 is SGDLS and CDR2 is YYNGEE. V gave up 3 bases and J gave up 2 bases; unmatched junction bases: 2. The CDR3 runs to 14 residues. CDR3 in DNA: TGTGCCAGCAGCGGGGGACAGGGGACCTACGAGCAGTACTTC. Translating gives CASSGGQGTYEQYF.

The chain recombines TRBV7-3 with TRBJ2-5; TRBD2 matches 8 bases. Germline V lookup: CDR1 SGHTA, CDR2 FQGTGA. The CDR3 length is 15 residues. Trimming cost V 3 bases and J 3 bases; bases outside gene matches: 6. CDR3 loop: CASSLAGLEKETQYF. Here the CDR3 DNA reads TGTGCCAGCAGCTTGGCGGGACTAGAGAAAGAGACCCAGTACTTC. The full variable domain, its missing parts supplied by reference TRBV7-3 and TRBJ2-5, is GAGVSQTPSNKVTEKGKYVELRCDPISGHTALYWYRQSLGQGPEFLIYFQGTGAADDSGLPNDRFFAVRPEGSVSTLKIQRTERGDSAVYLCASSLAGLEKETQYFGPGTRLLVL.

About this clone: One end of the junction varies from germline; a read error may be responsible. J is TRBJ2-5 and V is TRBV7-2, with D possibly TRBD2 on 6 matching bases. The germline CDR1 and CDR2 sequences are SGHTA and FQGNSA. This CDR3 has 15 amino acids. The CDR3 reads CASSVGSGFQGTQYF. The CDR3 bases are TGTGCCAGCAGCGTCGGTAGCGGATTCCAAGGGACCCAGTACTTC.

The chain uses TRBV29-1 and TRBJ1-6; D is perhaps TRBD1 (6 bases). The germline CDR1 and CDR2 sequences are SQVTM and ANQGSEA. The V end was cut by 6 bases, the J end by 10 bases, with 22 bases between. The CDR3 is 15 residues long. CDR3: CSVSQGTSRESPLHF. The DNA of the CDR3 is TGCAGCGTGTCACAGGGAACCTCGCGTGAGTCACCCCTCCACTTT.

This clone was recorded a few times. The chain has TRBV6-5 and TRBJ1-2; D is undetermined. Trimming removed 6 bases from V and 6 bases from J, with 14 bases in between. The germline CDR1 and CDR2 sequences are MNHEY and SVGAGI. This CDR3 region has 13 residues. This chain's CDR3 is CASSALGVDGYTF. Here the CDR3 DNA reads TGTGCCAGCAGCGCCCTGGGCGTTGATGGCTACACCTTC.